This T cell receptor (beta chain) was captured by sequencing in a study of T cells after yellow fever vaccination. Study context: Fractions low in cell number were prepared with SMART-Seq v4 Ultra Low Input.

Deletions cut 1 base from V and 0 bases from J, with 3 bases between. The CDR3 runs to 13 residues. Germline V CDR1 and CDR2: SGHVS, FNYEAQ. There are many counts of this clonotype. Its antigen is as yet unknown. Study outcomes and limitations: Overall, a small share of clonotypes was seen in both CD4 and CD8 compartments. The booster response re-showed most primary clones: around 95% CD4, around 85% CD8.

TCRdb reprocessed the 5' RACE reads via MiXCR and lists one record per CDR3 protein. The table records fewer than 150,000 distinct CDR3 sequences, 6.5% to 9% of them present only once. This chain connects TRBV7-6 to TRBJ1-2, with D hard to call. Sequenced here: CD4+ T cells sorted from PBMCs, sampled roughly 45 days after the first yellow fever vaccination. The receptor was derived from a man aged 18 to 29 who received the YFV17D yellow fever vaccine. In DNA, the CDR3 is TGTGCCAGCAGCTTAGAGCCTAACTATGGCTACACCTTC. Its protein product is CASSLEPNYGYTF.